Below are 2 T cell receptor beta chains sequenced from a single sample in a study of blood T cell repertoires in COVID-19 (TCRdb year 2020). Preparation of the library involved the immunoSEQ multiplex PCR assay. Sourced from immuneACCESS, this table was stored by TCRdb with only in-frame sequences that have V and J called. A share of the clones is absent; for the studies checked, an unresolved V gene accounts for under half, and the remainder has no known explanation. A total of some 230,000 clones appear in this sample, about 83% of them only once. The leading ten clones occupy 7.4% of the sample. Material: peripheral blood. The receptors originated from a woman in her forties or fifties with acute or convalescent COVID-19.

This clone was counted once. V usage is TRBV5-1 and J usage is TRBJ1-3; D is ambiguous. Trimming removed 0 bases from V and 2 bases from J, with 9 bases in between. CDR3 length: 15 amino acids. Germline CDR1 SGHRS, CDR2 YFSETQ. DNA of the CDR3: TGCGCCAGCAGCTTGGGGAGACCTGCTGGAAACACCATATATTTT. Protein sequence: CASSLGRPAGNTIYF.

Turning to this clone: A read error may produce the germline difference seen at one junction end. The V call is TRBV5-1, the J call TRBJ2-7, with 8 bases aligning to TRBD1. CDR1 and CDR2 (germline): SGHRS, YFSETQ. This CDR3 has 14 amino acids. CDR3 loop: CASSKGQDSSEQYF. CDR3 DNA sequence: TGCGCCAGCAGCAAGGGACAGGATTCCTCCGAGCAGTACTTC.